The 15 T cell receptor beta chains below all came from one sample that was sequenced in a study of blood T cell repertoires in COVID-19. Profiling relied on immunoSEQ multiplex PCR, and the TCRdb table lists in-frame clones only, not all of them. The sample lists around 18,000 clones; around 77% were seen once. Material for sequencing was peripheral blood. Receptors originate from a man between 65 and 80 years old with COVID-19, enrolled during active disease.

The V gene is TRBV11-3, the J gene TRBJ2-1; D unclear. The length of the CDR3 is 12 residues. Trimming removed 2 bases from V and 5 bases from J, with 4 bases in between. Germline V gene data show CDR1 as SGHNT and CDR2 as YENEEA. The CDR3 coding sequence is TGTGCCAGCAGCTTACGGGACAATGAGCAGTTCTTC. It is translated as CASSLRDNEQFF.

This chain links TRBV6-5 with TRBJ1-4; the D is unclear. This CDR3 spans 15 amino acids. Trimming pared 6 bases from V and 8 bases from J, leaving 19 bases between. The germline CDR1 and CDR2 sequences are MNHEY and SVGAGI. The chain's CDR3 is CASRPKRRNGEKLFF. CDR3 in DNA: TGTGCCAGCAGACCTAAGCGACGGAATGGGGAAAAACTGTTTTTT.

This clone was recorded a few times. The chain recombines TRBV27 with TRBJ2-7, with TRBD2 identical over 12 bases. Germline-derived CDR1 and CDR2 are MNHEY and SMNVEV (reference sequence). V trimming: 5 bases; J trimming: 4 bases; junction bases outside the gene matches: 15. The CDR3 sequence is 18 residues long. The CDR3 loop reads CASSPTRYPTSGSYEQYF. CDR3 nucleotide sequence: TGTGCCAGCAGTCCAACCCGATATCCGACTAGCGGGAGTTACGAGCAGTACTTC.

This clone was observed a few times. This chain links TRBV6-1 with TRBJ1-6; a weak D match, TRBD1 (5 bases). Trimming cost V 3 bases and J 9 bases, with 12 bases left between them. The V gene's germline CDR1 is MNHNS and CDR2 SASEGT. The CDR3 extends over 14 amino acids. The CDR3 DNA is TGTGCCAGCAGTGACGGCAGGGTTGGTTCACCCCTCCACTTT. Protein: CASSDGRVGSPLHF.

This clone was detected only a few times. This chain joins TRBV30 and TRBJ1-5; D is perhaps TRBD1 (6 bases). CDR1 GTSNPN and CDR2 SVGIG come from the germline V gene (reference sequence). This CDR3 is 15 amino acids long. Deletions cut 4 bases from V and 2 bases from J, with 15 bases between. The CDR3 spells CAWNRAGAGNQPQHF. In nucleotides, the CDR3 is TGTGCCTGGAATAGGGCAGGGGCTGGCAATCAGCCCCAGCATTTT.

This sequence joins TRBV3-1 (or the pseudogene TRBV3-2) and TRBJ2-1, with D unresolved. Trimming removed 5 bases from V and 7 bases from J, with 6 bases in between. CDR1 is LGHDT and CDR2 is YNNKEL in the germline V gene (reference sequence). This CDR3 has 11 amino acids. The CDR3: CASSNFNEQFF. Here the CDR3 DNA reads TGTGCCAGCAGCAACTTTAATGAGCAGTTCTTC.

This clone was seen only once. The rearrangement uses TRBV5-1 and TRBJ1-1, with a possible D match to TRBD1 (6 bases). Germline values: CDR1 SGHRS, CDR2 YFSETQ. The CDR3 consists of 15 residues. V was trimmed by 1 base and J by 1 base, leaving 11 bases between them. CDR3: CASSLTGNANTEAFF. The CDR3 DNA reads TGCGCCAGCAGCTTGACAGGGAACGCGAACACTGAAGCTTTCTTT.

This CDR3 reads CASSLESEDIQYF. The CDR3 coding sequence is TGCGCCAGCAGCTTAGAGAGTGAGGACATTCAGTACTTC. The J gene is TRBJ2-4, the V gene TRBV5-1; D gene ambiguous. Germline V gene sequence: CDR1 SGHRS, CDR2 YFSETQ. Deletions cut 2 bases from V and 8 bases from J, with 11 bases between. This CDR3 region has 13 residues.

V gene TRBV7-9 combines with J gene TRBJ2-2; D is possibly TRBD2 (7 bases). V lost 7 bases, J lost 5 bases, and 14 bases lay in between. Germline CDR1 reads SEHNR; CDR2 reads FQNEAQ (reference sequence). CDR3 length: 14 amino acids. The DNA of the CDR3 is TGTGCCAGCACCTCCGGGGGGCTTACCGGGGAGCTGTTTTTT. It specifies CASTSGGLTGELFF. Full variable domain (missing parts from reference TRBV7-9 and TRBJ2-2): DTGVSQNPRHKITKRGQNVTFRCDPISEHNRLYWYRQTLGQGPEFLTYFQNEAQLEKSRLLSDRFSAERPKGSFSTLEIQRTEQGDSAMYLCASTSGGLTGELFFGEGSRLTVL.

The gene calls are TRBV9 and TRBJ2-1; TRBD2 aligns across 10 bases. CDR3 length: 14 amino acids. Looked up from germline, CDR1 is SGDLS and CDR2 is YYNGEE. Trimming removed 4 bases from V and 6 bases from J; junction bases left unmatched: 4. DNA of the CDR3: TGTGCCAGCAGCCCCTGGACTAGCGGCAATGAGCAGTTCTTC. It is translated as CASSPWTSGNEQFF.

This chain links TRBV10-3 with TRBJ2-7; 8 bases align to TRBD2. The J segment lost 2 bases and the V segment lost 2 bases, leaving 8 bases of the junction unmatched. The V gene's germline CDR1 is ENHRY and CDR2 SYGVKD. The CDR3 consists of 16 residues. CDR3 region: CAISEPLLADPYEQYF. CDR3 nucleotides: TGTGCCATCAGTGAGCCCTTACTAGCGGACCCCTACGAGCAGTACTTC.

The chain combines TRBV19 with TRBJ1-5; possible D gene TRBD1, 6 bases. This CDR3 spans 16 amino acids. The V and J ends lost 9 bases and 7 bases respectively, with 25 bases between them. Germline lookup yields CDR1 LNHDA and CDR2 SQIVND (reference sequence). CDR3 bases: TGTGCCAGCACTCAGGGGACCCAAGGATATGGCCAGCCCCAGCATTTT. Translated, it gives CASTQGTQGYGQPQHF.

This chain links TRBV27 with TRBJ1-2; 9 bases agree with TRBD1. Germline assignment: CDR1 MNHEY and CDR2 SMNVEV (reference sequence). The ends lost 5 bases at V and 4 bases at J; junction bases unmatched: 17. This CDR3 comprises 18 residues. The CDR3: CASSPGQGGLSGAYGYTF. In DNA form, the CDR3 reads TGTGCCAGCAGTCCGGGACAGGGTGGGTTAAGTGGGGCCTATGGCTACACCTTC.

The V and J genes are TRBV28 and TRBJ1-6, with TRBD1 matching 11 bases. Germline CDR1 reads MDHEN; CDR2 reads SYDVKM. CDR3 length equals 18 residues. Unmatched junction bases numbered 8, after V lost 3 bases and J lost 4 bases. CDR3 nucleotide sequence: TGTGCCAGCAGTTTGTCCCCCGGGACAGGGGGTTATAATTCACCCCTCCACTTT. Encoded protein: CASSLSPGTGGYNSPLHF.

This clone was observed a single time. J is TRBJ1-2 and V is TRBV19, with 9 nucleotides matching TRBD1. CDR1 is LNHDA and CDR2 is SQIVND in the germline V gene (reference sequence). The trim removed 2 bases at V and 6 bases at J, leaving 4 bases unmatched. The CDR3 is 14 residues long. This CDR3 is CASSIMTGGDGYTF. The CDR3 DNA reads TGTGCCAGTAGTATAATGACAGGGGGTGATGGCTACACCTTC.